This entry lists 32 T cell receptor beta chains sequenced from one sample in a study of control samples from healthy donors and cancer patients. Data came from immunoSEQ multiplex PCR; TCRdb stores just in-frame clones and leaves some out. The sample carries around 170,000 clones, around 90% recorded once. Sample: blood. These receptors originate from a woman aged 45-60 years in good health.

This chain uses TRBV24-1 with TRBJ1-2; a possible D gene is TRBD1 (6 bases). This CDR3 comprises 15 residues. V was cut by 0 bases and J by 6 bases, with 13 bases left in between. Germline lookup yields CDR1 KGHDR and CDR2 SFDVKD. For the CDR3, the DNA is TGTGCCACCAGTGATTTGCCGACAGGAGCTGATGGCTACACCTTC. Residues: CATSDLPTGADGYTF.

The J gene is TRBJ2-5, the V gene TRBV28; 7 positions match TRBD1. J gave up 1 base and V 8 bases, and 7 bases lay outside the gene matches. The CDR3 is 14 amino acids. Germline V gene sequence: CDR1 MDHEN, CDR2 SYDVKM. The CDR3: CASVNRGVQETQYF. As DNA, the CDR3 is TGTGCCAGCGTGAACAGGGGCGTCCAAGAGACCCAGTACTTC.

This chain connects TRBV19 to TRBJ2-7; 7 positions match TRBD1. Looked up from germline, CDR1 is LNHDA and CDR2 is SQIVND (reference sequence). Trimming cost V 4 bases and J 1 base; bases outside gene matches: 16. The CDR3 runs 18 residues. The CDR3 nucleotides read TGTGCCAGTAGTAGAACGTGGGACAGTGAAACTTTTTCCTACGAGCAGTACTTC. Translating gives CASSRTWDSETFSYEQYF.

V gene TRBV5-4 combines with J gene TRBJ2-5, with D tentatively TRBD2 (5 bases). With 6 bases removed from V and 5 bases from J, the gap between germline ends came to 20 bases. The CDR3 is made up of 15 amino acids. CDR1 SGHNT and CDR2 YYREEE come from the germline V gene (reference sequence). CDR3 in DNA: TGTGCCAGCACAGACTTCGGACGGTCGGGGGAGACCCAGTACTTC. This translates into CASTDFGRSGETQYF.

The rearrangement joins TRBV18 to TRBJ2-1, with D tentatively TRBD2 (6 bases). The CDR3 has 15 residues. Germline V gives CDR1 KGHSH, CDR2 LQKENI. V shed 4 bases and J shed 8 bases, with 18 bases lying between them. The CDR3 region has the DNA TGTGCCAGCTCACTCGGAGGGACTTGGGGGGATGAGCAGTTCTTC. This translates into CASSLGGTWGDEQFF.

The genes are TRBV19 and TRBJ1-4; D not certain. The CDR3 covers 16 residues. The germline V gene encodes CDR1 LNHDA and CDR2 SQIVND (reference sequence). V shed 7 bases and J shed 3 bases, with 18 bases lying between them. The CDR3 loop reads CASTPRPGTANEKLFF. CDR3 bases: TGTGCCAGTACCCCGCGACCCGGCACTGCTAATGAAAAACTGTTTTTT.

V and J are TRBV18 and TRBJ1-6, with a possible D match to TRBD1 (5 bases). CDR1 is KGHSH, CDR2 LQKENI, per germline. The CDR3 runs 15 residues. V dropped 5 bases and J dropped 8 bases, with 16 bases sitting between them. DNA for the CDR3: TGTGCCAGCTCAGGGGCAGGTGGTTTTGATTCACCCCTCCACTTT. Its protein product is CASSGAGGFDSPLHF.

The rearrangement links TRBV28 to TRBJ1-6; a possible D gene is TRBD1 (5 bases). Germline CDR1 reads MDHEN; CDR2 reads SYDVKM. The CDR3 is made up of 14 amino acids. Deletions cut 4 bases from V and 7 bases from J, with 11 bases between. The CDR3, as DNA: TGTGCCAGCAGTTCCCACGGGGGGAATTCACCCCTCCACTTT. It encodes CASSSHGGNSPLHF.

The chain combines TRBV4-3 with TRBJ2-5, with 10 bases lining up with TRBD2. The length of the CDR3 is 17 residues. V lost 4 bases, J lost 4 bases, and 12 bases stayed unmatched. CDR1 LGHNA and CDR2 YSLEER come from the germline V gene. The CDR3 spells CASSRSSAGGPGETQYF. The CDR3 DNA follows: TGCGCCAGCAGCCGAAGTTCAGCGGGGGGGCCAGGAGAGACCCAGTACTTC.

DNA for the CDR3: TGTGCCAGCAGCTTAGGGGGGTCGAACACTGAAGCTTTCTTT. Translated, it gives CASSLGGSNTEAFF. The V gene is TRBV11-3, the J gene TRBJ1-1; possibly TRBD1 for D (5 bases). Trimming pared 1 base from V and 1 base from J, leaving 7 bases between. Germline V lookup: CDR1 SGHNT, CDR2 YENEEA. This CDR3 is built from 14 residues.

The CDR3 loop is CASSLYALTGTGGTEAFF. The DNA of the CDR3 is TGTGCCAGCAGTTTATATGCCCTGACCGGGACAGGGGGCACTGAAGCTTTCTTT. The chain links TRBV27 to TRBJ1-1; TRBD1 matches 11 bases. J was trimmed by 4 bases and V by 1 base; bases with no gene match: 11. The CDR3 runs 18 residues. Per germline, CDR1 MNHEY and CDR2 SMNVEV (reference sequence).

In the case of this clone: A much more abundant neighbour one base away suggests this may be a read error. The V and J genes are TRBV7-6 and TRBJ2-5, with 11 bases fitting TRBD1. The V gene end was trimmed by 4 bases and the J gene end by 1 base; junction bases not matched to a gene: 2. This CDR3 region has 15 residues. Germline lookup yields CDR1 SGHVS and CDR2 FNYEAQ. The CDR3 loop is CASSSDRGPQETQYF. The CDR3 DNA is TGTGCCAGCAGCTCGGACAGGGGGCCCCAAGAGACCCAGTACTTC.

The J gene is TRBJ2-7, the V gene TRBV7-2; TRBD1 might be the D (5 bases). Between the trimmed V and J ends, which lost 6 bases and 1 base, there was a span of 13 bases. The CDR3 extends over 14 amino acids. Germline V gives CDR1 SGHTA, CDR2 FQGNSA. The CDR3: CASSIMTASYEQYF. In DNA, the CDR3 is TGTGCCAGCAGTATCATGACAGCGTCCTACGAGCAGTACTTC.

The CDR3 here is CASSPFGNTQYF. The CDR3 DNA reads as TGTGCCAGCAGTCCCTTTGGCAATACGCAGTATTTT. The rearrangement links TRBV12-3 or TRBV12-4 to TRBJ2-3; D is unresolved. V gave up 5 bases and J gave up 7 bases, with 10 bases separating them. This CDR3 is 12 amino acids long.

The chain is built from TRBV19 and TRBJ2-3; D is unclear. The length of the CDR3 is 12 residues. The V gene's germline CDR1 is LNHDA and CDR2 SQIVND (reference sequence). V was shortened by 3 bases and J by 3 bases, with 4 bases between the two germline ends. The CDR3 is CASSMRTDTQYF. Written as DNA, the CDR3 is TGTGCCAGTAGTATGAGGACAGATACGCAGTATTTT. The full variable domain, rest sourced from reference TRBV19 and TRBJ2-3, is DGGITQSPKYLFRKEGQNVTLSCEQNLNHDAMYWYRQDPGQGLRLIYYSQIVNDFQKGDIAEGYSVSREKKESFPLTVTSAQKNPTAFYLCASSMRTDTQYFGPGTRLTVL.

By frequency in the sample, this clone is medium-sized. Here the CDR3 DNA reads TGTGCCAGTAGTATGCGGAGGCAGGATCAGCCCCAGCATTTT. Encoded protein: CASSMRRQDQPQHF. The V call is TRBV19, the J call TRBJ1-5; D remains unclear. Germline V CDR1 and CDR2: LNHDA, SQIVND (reference sequence). V was trimmed by 3 bases and J by 5 bases, leaving 11 bases between them. The CDR3 is made up of 14 amino acids.

A word on this clone: At one of its ends the junction is not consistent with the germline gene, which may arise from a read error. Other DNA sequences in the same sample also yield this CDR3. The rearrangement joins TRBV2 to TRBJ1-5; D gene unclear. The CDR3 runs to 13 residues. Germline V gene data show CDR1 as SNHLY and CDR2 as FYNNEI. The CDR3: CASRRLGNQPQHF. In DNA, the CDR3 is TGTGCCAGCAGGAGGTTGGGAAATCAGCCTCAGCATTTT.

V usage is TRBV18 and J usage is TRBJ1-4; TRBD1 aligns across 9 bases. Unmatched junction bases numbered 7, after V lost 2 bases and J lost 0 bases. The CDR3 is 18 amino acids. Germline V gives CDR1 KGHSH, CDR2 LQKENI. The CDR3 region is CASSPGYRGRTTNEKLFF. The CDR3 coding sequence is TGTGCCAGCTCACCAGGGTACAGGGGGCGGACAACTAATGAAAAACTGTTTTTT. Full variable domain (rest looked up from reference TRBV18 and TRBJ1-4): NAGVMQNPRHLVRRRGQEARLRCSPMKGHSHVYWYRQLPEEGLKFMVYLQKENIIDESGMPKERFSAEFPKEGPSILRIQQVVRGDSAAYFCASSPGYRGRTTNEKLFFGSGTQLSVL.

The V and J genes are TRBV6-5 and TRBJ1-2; D is ambiguous. CDR3 length: 12 amino acids. Per germline, CDR1 MNHEY and CDR2 SVGAGI. The V and J ends lost 4 bases and 3 bases respectively, with 6 bases between them. CDR3 sequence: CASSSTYYGYTF. CDR3 nucleotides: TGTGCCAGCAGTTCCACTTACTATGGCTACACCTTC.

The V call is TRBV2, the J call TRBJ2-3; TRBD2 agrees at 8 bases. This CDR3 has 14 amino acids. With 6 bases clipped from V and 2 bases from J, the junction kept 4 bases outside the gene matches. Germline V CDR1 and CDR2: SNHLY, FYNNEI. CDR3 bases: TGTGCCAGCAGGAAGCGGGAGAACACAGATACGCAGTATTTT. As protein: CASRKRENTDTQYF.

The chain joins TRBV9 to TRBJ1-6; D ambiguous. This CDR3 has 16 residues. Germline CDR1 and CDR2: SGDLS and YYNGEE. V lost 3 bases to trimming and J lost 9 bases, with 19 bases between them. The CDR3 DNA sequence: TGTGCCAGCAGCGCCCCCGCGGGGTCCTCCTTTTCACCCCTCCACTTT. It translates to CASSAPAGSSFSPLHF. The whole variable domain, remainder taken from reference TRBV9 and TRBJ1-6, is DSGVTQTPKHLITATGQRVTLRCSPRSGDLSVYWYQQSLDQGLQFLIQYYNGEERAKGNILERFSAQQFPDLHSELNLSSLELGDSALYFCASSAPAGSSFSPLHFGNGTRLTVT.

The chain is built from TRBV30 and TRBJ2-5; TRBD2 matches 12 bases. The CDR3 runs 17 residues. CDR1 is GTSNPN and CDR2 is SVGIG in the germline V gene (reference sequence). Unmatched junction bases numbered 15, after V lost 3 bases and J lost 7 bases. Written as DNA, the CDR3 is TGTGCCTGGAGCCCCGGGGGGCTAGCGGGGGGGCTCGTGACCCAGTACTTC. This translates into CAWSPGGLAGGLVTQYF. Full variable domain (remainder filled in from reference TRBV30 and TRBJ2-5): SQTIHQWPATLVQPVGSPLSLECTVEGTSNPNLYWYRQAAGRGLQLLFYSVGIGQISSEVPQNLSASRPQDRQFILSSKKLLLSDSGFYLCAWSPGGLAGGLVTQYFGPGTRLLVL.

The genes are TRBV5-1 and TRBJ2-2; unclear D gene. The CDR3 is 14 residues long. The germline V and J ends were trimmed by 1 base and 5 bases, with 9 bases remaining between them. Germline assignment: CDR1 SGHRS and CDR2 YFSETQ. In DNA, the CDR3 is TGCGCCAGCAGCTTGAAGAGCGAGACCGGGGAGCTGTTTTTT. It specifies CASSLKSETGELFF.

Concerning this clone itself: Within the sample, other DNA sequences also encode this same CDR3. This sequence joins TRBV5-8 and TRBJ1-1; TRBD1 is a possible D gene (5 bases). Trimming took 1 base from V and 0 from J, leaving 10 bases between them. The CDR3 has 15 residues. CDR1 is SGHTS, CDR2 YDEGEE, per germline. The CDR3 reads CASSLKGHLNTEAFF. CDR3 DNA sequence: TGTGCCAGCAGCTTGAAAGGACACTTGAACACTGAAGCTTTCTTT. Drawing the rest from reference TRBV5-8 and TRBJ1-1, the complete variable domain is EAGVTQSPTHLIKTRGQQATLRCSPISGHTSVYWYQQALGLGLQFLLWYDEGEERNRGNFPPRFSGRQFPNYSSELNVNALELEDSALYLCASSLKGHLNTEAFFGQGTRLTVV.

The J gene is TRBJ1-1, the V gene TRBV30, with unresolved D. With 7 bases removed from V and 0 bases from J, the gap between germline ends came to 18 bases. Germline V lookup: CDR1 GTSNPN, CDR2 SVGIG (reference sequence). The CDR3 has 15 amino acids. DNA of the CDR3: TGTGCCTCGACCAACCGGGCCCTAGTGAACACTGAAGCTTTCTTT. Translated, it gives CASTNRALVNTEAFF. The full variable domain, rest sourced from reference TRBV30 and TRBJ1-1, is SQTIHQWPATLVQPVGSPLSLECTVEGTSNPNLYWYRQAAGRGLQLLFYSVGIGQISSEVPQNLSASRPQDRQFILSSKKLLLSDSGFYLCASTNRALVNTEAFFGQGTRLTVV.

The chain uses TRBV7-3 and TRBJ1-1; D gene ambiguous. The CDR3 extends over 13 amino acids. Germline-derived CDR1 and CDR2 are SGHTA and FQGTGA. With 1 base removed from V and 1 base from J, the gap between germline ends came to 4 bases. CDR3 sequence reads: CASSLNANTEAFF. The CDR3, as DNA: TGTGCCAGCAGCTTAAATGCGAACACTGAAGCTTTCTTT.

V gene TRBV7-6 combines with J gene TRBJ2-1, with TRBD2 matching over 11 bases. Trimming removed 4 bases from V and 3 bases from J; junction bases left unmatched: 8. The CDR3 is 17 residues long. The germline CDR1 and CDR2 sequences are SGHVS and FNYEAQ. The CDR3 bases are TGTGCCAGCAGCTCCCCAACTAGCGGGAGTAGCTACAATGAGCAGTTCTTC. Its protein product is CASSSPTSGSSYNEQFF.

This chain joins TRBV5-1 and TRBJ2-3; 8 nucleotides match TRBD2. Germline trimming cut 3 bases from V and 1 base from J; bases unmatched to any gene: 4. The CDR3 has 15 residues. CDR1 and CDR2 (germline): SGHRS, YFSETQ. The CDR3 DNA reads as TGCGCCAGCAGCTCCACTAGCGGTCGCACAGATACGCAGTATTTT. Its translation: CASSSTSGRTDTQYF.

The chain has TRBV7-3 and TRBJ2-2, with 9 nucleotides matching TRBD1. This CDR3 is built from 13 residues. CDR1 SGHTA and CDR2 FQGTGA come from the germline V gene. V shed 5 bases, J shed 6 bases, and the junction held 1 base outside the gene matches. CDR3 in DNA: TGTGCCAGCAGCAGACAGGGGGCCGGGGAGCTGTTTTTT. The encoded protein is CASSRQGAGELFF.

V gene TRBV18 combines with J gene TRBJ2-7; 8 nucleotides align to TRBD1. Germline lookup yields CDR1 KGHSH and CDR2 LQKENI. J was trimmed by 2 bases and V by 3 bases; bases with no gene match: 6. This CDR3 region has 15 residues. Here the CDR3 DNA reads TGTGCCAGCTCACCTGGGACCAGGGGGCCCTACGAGCAGTACTTC. Amino acids: CASSPGTRGPYEQYF.

The chain carries TRBV5-1 and TRBJ2-4; TRBD1 matches at 8 bases. There are 16 residues in the CDR3. Losses at the gene ends were 4 bases for V and 5 bases for J; bases not matched to a gene: 11. Germline CDR1 SGHRS, CDR2 YFSETQ. Here the CDR3 DNA reads TGCGCCAGCAGCCCCTCACCCGGGACAGGTGAAAACATTCAGTACTTC. It is translated as CASSPSPGTGENIQYF.

CDR3 protein: CSVVEGLGRTDTQYF. CDR3 bases: TGCAGCGTTGTGGAGGGACTCGGCCGCACAGATACGCAGTATTTT. The chain employs TRBV29-1 and TRBJ2-3, with D tentatively TRBD2 (6 bases). V lost 4 bases and J 1 base, leaving 15 bases between the germline ends. Germline CDR1 and CDR2: SQVTM and ANQGSEA. The CDR3 extends over 15 amino acids.